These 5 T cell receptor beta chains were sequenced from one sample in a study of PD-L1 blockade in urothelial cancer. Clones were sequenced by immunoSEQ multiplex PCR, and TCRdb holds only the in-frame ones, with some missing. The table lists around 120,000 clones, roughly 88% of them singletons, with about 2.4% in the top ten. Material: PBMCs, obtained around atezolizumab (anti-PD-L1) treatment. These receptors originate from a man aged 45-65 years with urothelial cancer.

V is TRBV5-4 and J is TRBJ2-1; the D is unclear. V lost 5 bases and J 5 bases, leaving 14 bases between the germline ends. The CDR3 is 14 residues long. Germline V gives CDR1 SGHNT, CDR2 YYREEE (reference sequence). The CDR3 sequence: CASRVARFNNEQFF. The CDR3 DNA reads TGTGCCAGCAGGGTGGCTCGATTTAACAATGAGCAGTTCTTC.

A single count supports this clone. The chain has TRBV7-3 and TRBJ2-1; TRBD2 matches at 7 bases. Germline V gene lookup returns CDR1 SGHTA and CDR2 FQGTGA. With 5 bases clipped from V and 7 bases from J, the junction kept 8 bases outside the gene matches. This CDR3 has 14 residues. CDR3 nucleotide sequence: TGTGCCAGCAGCAAGGGCCACGGGGGGAATGAGCAGTTCTTC. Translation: CASSKGHGGNEQFF.

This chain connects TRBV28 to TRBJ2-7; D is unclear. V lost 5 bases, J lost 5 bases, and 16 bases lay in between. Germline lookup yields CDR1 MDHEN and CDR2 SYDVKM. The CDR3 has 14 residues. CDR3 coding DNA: TGTGCCAGCAGTATTACCCTCTTCTCGGACGAGCAGTACTTC. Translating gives CASSITLFSDEQYF.

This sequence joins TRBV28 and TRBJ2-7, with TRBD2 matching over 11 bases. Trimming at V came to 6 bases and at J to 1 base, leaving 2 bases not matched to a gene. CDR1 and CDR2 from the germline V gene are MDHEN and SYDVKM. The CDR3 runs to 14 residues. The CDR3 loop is CASRGLAESYEQYF. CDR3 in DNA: TGTGCCAGCAGGGGACTAGCGGAGTCCTACGAGCAGTACTTC.

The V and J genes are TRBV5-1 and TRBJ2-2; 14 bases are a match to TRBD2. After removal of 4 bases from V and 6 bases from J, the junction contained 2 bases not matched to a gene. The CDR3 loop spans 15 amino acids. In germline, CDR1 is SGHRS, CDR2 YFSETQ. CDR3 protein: CASSVGLAGAGELFF. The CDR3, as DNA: TGCGCCAGCAGCGTGGGACTAGCGGGAGCCGGGGAGCTGTTTTTT.